The clone carrying this T cell receptor (beta chain) was counted once. V was pared by 4 bases and J by 10 bases, with 14 bases between. Germline values: CDR1 MGHRA, CDR2 YSYEKL. The CDR3 has 13 amino acids. This specimen belongs to a study of blood T cell repertoires in COVID-19. Profiling relied on immunoSEQ multiplex PCR, and the TCRdb table lists in-frame clones only, not all of them. The data show just under 65,000 clones, with about 75% seen just once and 50% held by the top ten. The specimen was peripheral blood. The genes are TRBV4-1 and TRBJ1-5; no reliable D call. The sequence came from a woman of 80 years or more with acute or convalescent COVID-19. For the CDR3, the DNA is TGCGCCAGCAGCCCGCTATCACGGGAACCCCAGCATTTT. Residues: CASSPLSREPQHF.